These T cell receptor beta chains were read from a single sample in a study of cytomegalovirus exposure and HLA in healthy donors. The assay was immunoSEQ multiplex PCR, and TCRdb's table has in-frame clones only and misses some. The sample carries 100,000 or so clones, 78% recorded once. Sequencing used PBMCs. Every receptor here comes from a woman aged 40 to 55 in good health and CMV-seropositive. CDR3s include the opening cysteine and the closing phenylalanine or tryptophan. The D gene is left open where the match is weak. Part of the rows lack a size; the others show once, few, many or a class for expanded clones.

few,TRBJ2-1,TRBD2,TRBV28,TGTGCCAGCAGTTTAACTAGCGGAAATGAGCAGTTCTTC,CASSLTSGNEQFF
few,TRBJ2-6,.,TRBV5-1,TGCGCCAGCAGCTTGATAAGCCGCGGGTCTGGGGCCAACGTCCTGACTTTC,CASSLISRGSGANVLTF
.,TRBJ2-7,TRBD2,TRBV5-6,TGTGCCAGCAGCTTGCGACTAGCGGGAAGCTACGAGCAGTACTTC,CASSLRLAGSYEQYF
.,TRBJ1-3,.,TRBV18,TGTGCCAGCTCACCTTCGGGTTCTGGAAACACCATATATTTT,CASSPSGSGNTIYF
few,TRBJ2-7,TRBD1,TRBV5-4,TGTGCCAGCAGCTCGGGACAGACCTACGAGCAGTACTTC,CASSSGQTYEQYF
.,TRBJ2-3,.,TRBV7-3,TGTGCCAGCAGGCTTACAGGTAGCACAGATACGCAGTATTTT,CASRLTGSTDTQYF
.,TRBJ1-3,TRBD1,TRBV9,TGTGCCAGCAGCGTCCCCACAGGGGGCCCCACAGACACCATATATTTT,CASSVPTGGPTDTIYF
.,TRBJ2-1,.,TRBV7-3,TGTGCCAGCAGCTTCGCGGGAAGCTACAATGAGCAGTTCTTC,CASSFAGSYNEQFF
.,TRBJ2-5,.,TRBV11-3,TGTGCCAGCAGCCATAGTAGGGGCCAAGAGACCCAGTACTTC,CASSHSRGQETQYF
.,TRBJ2-1,TRBD1,TRBV6-1,TGTGCCAGCGGCGACAGGGAGGAGCAGTTCTTC,CASGDREEQFF
many,TRBJ1-2,.,TRBV29-1,TGCAGCGGTGGGAAAGGGGGGGACTATGGCTACACCTTC,CSGGKGGDYGYTF
few,TRBJ1-1,.,TRBV7-2,TGTGCCAGCAGCTTTTCGGGGGACACTGAAGCTTTCTTT,CASSFSGDTEAFF
.,TRBJ2-5,.,TRBV5-1,TGCGCCAGCAGCCCCGGGACAACCGTCCAAGAGACCCAGTACTTC,CASSPGTTVQETQYF
.,TRBJ1-5,TRBD1,TRBV2,TGTGCCAGCAGGAGCGGGACAGGGTCTAGTCAGCCCCAGCATTTT,CASRSGTGSSQPQHF
.,TRBJ2-7,TRBD1,TRBV14,TGTGCCAGCAGCCGGGACAGTTCCTCCTACGAGCAGTACTTC,CASSRDSSSYEQYF
.,TRBJ2-5,TRBD2,TRBV11-2,TGTGCCAGCAGCCCGCGACTAGCGAGAATTCAAGAGACCCAGTACTTC,CASSPRLARIQETQYF
.,TRBJ2-3,.,TRBV9,TGTGCCAGCAGCGTGGGAGGATCTAGCACAGATACGCAGTATTTT,CASSVGGSSTDTQYF
.,TRBJ2-7,.,TRBV10-3,TGTGCCATCAGTGAGTCACAGGAGGGATACTACGAGCAGTACTTC,CAISESQEGYYEQYF
.,TRBJ1-1,TRBD1,TRBV28,TGTGCCAGCAGTTTTAACAGGGGCACTGAAGCTTTCTTT,CASSFNRGTEAFF
.,TRBJ2-2,.,TRBV4-1,TGCGCCAGCAGCATACGATGGGCTGGCGACACCGGGGAGCTGTTTTTT,CASSIRWAGDTGELFF
.,TRBJ2-7,.,TRBV5-6,TGTGCCAGCAGCTTAACAGGTCTCATGGACGAGCAGTACTTC,CASSLTGLMDEQYF
.,TRBJ2-1,TRBD2,TRBV18,TGTGCCAGCTCACCACCCCTAGCGGGCCCCCACAATGAGCAGTTCTTC,CASSPPLAGPHNEQFF